This entry features one T cell receptor (beta chain) sequence. Its antigen is not identified. The sample comes from a study of neoadjuvant anti-PD-1 for oral cavity cancer. Study-level information: Around day 43, patients without progression received a fourth nivolumab dose before surgery.

Only in-frame clones appear in the TCRdb table, and some are missing; sequencing was by immunoSEQ multiplex PCR. The sample yields tens of thousands of clones, around 83% seen once. This CDR3 is built from 16 residues. Trimming took 3 bases from V and 1 from J, leaving 13 bases between them. Looked up from germline, CDR1 is MGHRA and CDR2 is YSYEKL. Study-wide findings and caveats: TCR analyses covered only three patients per response group. Pretreatment Treg/Th17 ratio correlated inversely with post-treatment tumor clonality.

The sample here was PBMCs, taken before nivolumab (anti-PD-1) treatment. The gene calls are TRBV4-1 and TRBJ2-1; the D gene is possibly TRBD1 (5 bases). The receptor's source is a person aged 35 to 85 with oral cavity squamous cell carcinoma. The DNA for the CDR3 is TGCGCCAGCAGCCATAGGGGTGGGAATTCCTACAATGAGCAGTTCTTC. This encodes CASSHRGGNSYNEQFF.